The rows below give T cell receptor beta chains drawn from one sample of a study of metastatic and nonmetastatic thyroid tumors. TCRdb re-called the PCR reads with MiXCR. This table has about 38,000 clones, around half appearing once. Sample: tumor tissue. The receptor source for this set is a male donor with papillary thyroid cancer or a benign thyroid nodule (not recorded which). Some clones in this sample may be carry-over from other donors' samples. Each CDR3 is given with its conserved first and last residue. D genes are given only for firm matches. Clone size, where shown, is once, few, many, or a class for clones that have expanded.

d_gene | abundance | j_gene | v_gene | len | CDR3nt | CDR3aa
- | - | TRBJ1-5 | TRBV19 | 13 | TGTGCCAGTAGTGCAGGGTATAATCAGCCCCAGCATTTT | CASSAGYNQPQHF
- | - | TRBJ1-2 | TRBV5-1 | 15 | TGCGCCAGCAGCCCCCTTTTCGCGGGGAACTATGGCTACACCTTC | CASSPLFAGNYGYTF
- | few | TRBJ2-2 | TRBV5-1 | 13 | TGCGCCAGCAGCTACCCGAACACCGGGGAGCTGTTTTTT | CASSYPNTGELFF
- | - | TRBJ1-2 | TRBV5-1 | 13 | TGCGCCAGCAGTCCGGCGCCGAACTATGGCTACACCTTC | CASSPAPNYGYTF
- | - | TRBJ2-7 | TRBV5-1 | 15 | TGCGCCAGCAGCTTGGGTCTGGGGGCCTCCTACGAGCAGTACTTC | CASSLGLGASYEQYF
- | - | TRBJ1-2 | TRBV7-3 | 13 | TGTGCCAGCAGCTTTGGAGGGGAGAGTGGCTACACCTTC | CASSFGGESGYTF
- | few | TRBJ2-7 | TRBV12-3/TRBV12-4 | 15 | TGTGCCAGCAGTTGGGGCGGGATGGGGACCTACGAGCAGTACTTC | CASSWGGMGTYEQYF
- | - | TRBJ2-7 | TRBV7-6 | 17 | TGTGCCAGCAGCTTAGCGGGTGGCGGTCCTAGCTCCTACGAGCAGTACTTC | CASSLAGGGPSSYEQYF
- | - | TRBJ2-5 | TRBV10-2 | 13 | TGCGCCACCTCCAGGGCGGGGCAAGAGACCCAGTACTTC | CATSRAGQETQYF
TRBD1 | few | TRBJ2-7 | TRBV11-1 | 13 | TGTGCCAGCAGCGCGGGACAGGTCTTGGAGCAGTACTTC | CASSAGQVLEQYF
- | - | TRBJ2-3 | TRBV30 | 16 | TGTGCCTGGAGACGGCTGGGTAGCTATAGGGGAGATACGCAGTATTTT | CAWRRLGSYRGDTQYF
- | - | TRBJ2-1 | TRBV7-2 | 14 | TGTGCCAGCAGCTTTGGCGGGCCCTACAATGAGCAGTTCTTC | CASSFGGPYNEQFF
TRBD2 | few | TRBJ2-1 | TRBV27 | 15 | TGTGCCAGCAGTACCCCCCGGACTAGCGGGAATGAGCAGTTCTTC | CASSTPRTSGNEQFF
TRBD1 | few | TRBJ2-2 | TRBV6-4 | 15 | TGTGCCAGCAGTCTACAGGGGGCCGACACCGGGGAGCTGTTTTTT | CASSLQGADTGELFF
- | once | TRBJ1-5 | TRBV20-1 | 14 | TGCAGTGCTAGATCCGGGGCGGACAATCAGCCCCAGCATTTT | CSARSGADNQPQHF
- | many | TRBJ2-1 | TRBV6-4 | 13 | TGTGCCAGCAGTGACTCGCCCAGTGGGGGGCAGTTCTTC | CASSDSPSGGQFF
TRBD1 | - | TRBJ1-5 | TRBV28 | 18 | TGTGCCAGCAGTTTAAGCAGGCTGGGGACAGGGGGCTATCAGCCCCAGCATTTT | CASSLSRLGTGGYQPQHF
TRBD1 | - | TRBJ2-1 | TRBV6-4 | 14 | TGTGCCAGCTCCCCGGGACAGGGGGCTAAAGAGCAGTTCTTC | CASSPGQGAKEQFF
- | few | TRBJ1-2 | TRBV6-1 | 14 | TGTGCCATCAGTTCCCTCGGGAGGGCCTATGGCTACACCTTC | CAISSLGRAYGYTF
TRBD1 | - | TRBJ1-5 | TRBV20-1 | 15 | TGCAGTGCTAGAGATCAAAGGGGGCGGTATCAGCCCCAGCATTTT | CSARDQRGRYQPQHF
- | - | TRBJ1-1 | TRBV20-1 | 11 | TGCAGTGCTAGGCTCAACACTGAAGCTTTCTTT | CSARLNTEAFF
- | few | TRBJ1-1 | TRBV12-3/TRBV12-4 | 14 | TGTGCCAGCAGCAGACGGGGGGCGGGCACTGAAGCTTTCTTT | CASSRRGAGTEAFF
- | - | TRBJ1-2 | TRBV20-1 | 15 | TGCAGTGCTAGCGTGCCGGAGTCCCCTAACTATGGCTACACCTTC | CSASVPESPNYGYTF
- | once | TRBJ1-2 | TRBV30 | 14 | TGTGCCTGGAGTGTATTTCCCTGGGAGAATGGCTACACCTTC | CAWSVFPWENGYTF
- | few | TRBJ2-7 | TRBV12-3/TRBV12-4 | 18 | TGTGCCAGCAGCCCCGGACTGTCCCCGTACACTCCCTCCTACGAGCAGTACTTC | CASSPGLSPYTPSYEQYF
- | - | TRBJ2-7 | TRBV7-2 | 13 | TGTGCCAGCAGCTTAGCACCGGCCTACGAGCAGTACTTC | CASSLAPAYEQYF
- | - | TRBJ1-6 | TRBV27 | 15 | TGTGCCAGCAGTTCCTCTTGGGGGGCGGTTTCACCCCTCCACTTT | CASSSSWGAVSPLHF
- | medium-sized | TRBJ2-1 | TRBV5-1 | 17 | TGCGCCAGCAGCTCAGGTCGTAAGGGTAGCTCCTACAATGAGCAGTTCTTC | CASSSGRKGSSYNEQFF
TRBD2 | few | TRBJ2-1 | TRBV10-2 | 16 | TGCGCCAGCAGTGATCAAATGGCGGGGGGGCTTGGGGAGCAGTTCTTC | CASSDQMAGGLGEQFF
TRBD1 | - | TRBJ1-5 | TRBV12-3/TRBV12-4 | 15 | TGTGCCAGCAGTTTAGCGGACAGGGGTTGGCAGCCCCAGCATTTT | CASSLADRGWQPQHF
- | - | TRBJ2-2 | TRBV20-1 | 14 | TGCAGTGCTAGAATCCCGACCCACACCGGGGAGCTGTTTTTT | CSARIPTHTGELFF
- | once | TRBJ1-2 | TRBV30 | 14 | TGTGCCTGGAGTCGTGAGGGGGGGCAGTTTGGCTACACCTTC | CAWSREGGQFGYTF
- | few | TRBJ1-1 | TRBV12-3/TRBV12-4 | 15 | TGTGCCAGCAGTTTATATTGGGGGGTGAACACTGAAGCTTTCTTT | CASSLYWGVNTEAFF
- | - | TRBJ2-1 | TRBV4-1 | 14 | TGCGCAAGCAGCCAGGCTAGCGACTACAATGAGCAGTTCTTC | CASSQASDYNEQFF
TRBD2 | - | TRBJ2-1 | TRBV20-1 | 14 | TGCAGTGCTAGGGGGACTAGCGGGAGGCCTGAGCAGTTCTTC | CSARGTSGRPEQFF
TRBD1 | - | TRBJ1-2 | TRBV5-1 | 13 | TGCGCCAGCAGCTTCGGGACAGACGACGGCTACACCTTC | CASSFGTDDGYTF
- | - | TRBJ2-3 | TRBV11-2 | 11 | TGTGCCAGCAGCTTTCGGGATACGCAGTATTTT | CASSFRDTQYF
TRBD1 | - | TRBJ2-7 | TRBV5-1 | 15 | TGCGCCAGCAGCTTGGTGGGGACAGGGAACTACGAGCAGTACTTC | CASSLVGTGNYEQYF
TRBD1 | - | TRBJ1-1 | TRBV12-3/TRBV12-4 | 13 | TGTGCCAGCACCCGGACAGGGGAAACTGAAGCTTTCTTT | CASTRTGETEAFF
TRBD2 | - | TRBJ2-5 | TRBV27 | 17 | TGTGCCAGCAGTCGCCTTAGACTAGCGGGATACAGGGAGACCCAGTACTTC | CASSRLRLAGYRETQYF
TRBD1 | medium-sized | TRBJ2-2 | TRBV6-5 | 15 | TGTGCCAGCAGTTACCTACAGGGGGCGACCGGGGAGCTGTTTTTT | CASSYLQGATGELFF
TRBD2 | - | TRBJ2-1 | TRBV20-1 | 16 | TGCAGTGCTAGTCGTGTAAGACTAGCGGGTTACAATGAGCAGTTCTTC | CSASRVRLAGYNEQFF
- | - | TRBJ2-7 | TRBV28 | 14 | TGTGCCAGCAGTTTGCGAAGGGGGGTCTACGAGCAGTACTTC | CASSLRRGVYEQYF
TRBD1 | - | TRBJ1-2 | TRBV6-1 | 13 | TGTGCCAGCAGCCCCATGACAGGGCTTGGCTACACCTTC | CASSPMTGLGYTF
TRBD1 | - | TRBJ1-1 | TRBV18 | 14 | TGTGCCAGCTCACCACGGGACAGGGGACTAGAAGCTTTCTTT | CASSPRDRGLEAFF
TRBD1 | few | TRBJ2-7 | TRBV19 | 15 | TGTGCCAGTAGTACTATTGACAGGGCCTCCTACGAGCAGTACTTC | CASSTIDRASYEQYF
- | - | TRBJ2-5 | TRBV5-4 | 13 | TGTGCCAGCAGCTTGGCCACGGAAGAGACCCAGTACTTC | CASSLATEETQYF
TRBD1 | - | TRBJ1-4 | TRBV30 | 15 | TGTGCCTGGAGTGCTAAGGGGGCGACTAATGAAAAACTGTTTTTT | CAWSAKGATNEKLFF
- | - | TRBJ1-5 | TRBV6-6 | 17 | TGTGCCAGCAGTTACGGCAACACCCGGTATAGCAATCAGCCCCAGCATTTT | CASSYGNTRYSNQPQHF
- | few | TRBJ1-1 | TRBV24-1 | 14 | TGTGCCACCAGTGCCTCAGGGGTAGGGACTGAAGCTTTCTTT | CATSASGVGTEAFF
- | once | TRBJ1-5 | TRBV4-1 | 17 | TGCGCCAGCAGCCAAGATCGGTGGGCTTTGGGCAATCAGCCCCAGCATTTT | CASSQDRWALGNQPQHF
TRBD1 | few | TRBJ2-5 | TRBV4-3 | 15 | TGCGCCAGCAGCCAAGGGGACAGGGGGCGAGAGACCCAGTACTTC | CASSQGDRGRETQYF
- | few | TRBJ1-5 | TRBV5-1 | 14 | TGCGCCAGCAGCTCAGGGCAGGCCAGGGTGGCCCAGCATTTT | CASSSGQARVAQHF
TRBD1 | - | TRBJ1-1 | TRBV6-1 | 14 | TGTGCCAGCAGGATAAACAGGGGTGGCACTGAAGCTTTCTTT | CASRINRGGTEAFF
TRBD1 | - | TRBJ1-5 | TRBV4-1 | 17 | TGCGCCAGCAGCCAAGGACGGTTCGGGACAGGGAGTCAGCCCCAGCATTTT | CASSQGRFGTGSQPQHF
- | few | TRBJ1-1 | TRBV6-2/TRBV6-3 | 12 | TGTGCCAGCAGTTTTACCACGGGAGAAGCTTTCTTT | CASSFTTGEAFF
TRBD1 | - | TRBJ1-5 | TRBV30 | 17 | TGTGCCTGGAGCGGACGACAGGGATCCTATAGCAATCAGCCCCAGCATTTT | CAWSGRQGSYSNQPQHF